The 26 T cell receptor beta chains in this list originate from one sample, sequenced in a study of persistence of HIV-infected CD4 T cells (dated by TCRdb to 2018 to 2021). The sample's treatment or condition label, decoded: suppressive antiretroviral therapy. Cells were stimulated with anti-CD3/anti-CD28 magnetic beads as a nonspecific positive control representing the CD4+ T cell repertoire. Sorting of responding CD4+ T cells was based on upregulation of both CD40 ligand and CD69. The antigens of these receptors remain unknown. The immunoSEQ hsTCRB assay version 4, run in survey mode, was used to sequence TCRbeta repertoires from genomic DNA. Here the immuneACCESS table is served through TCRdb, limited to in-frame sequences with V and J called. Missing clones are a known gap in these copies; in checked studies unresolved V genes cover under half, and the rest lacks a known reason. The sample profile shows 44,000 or so clones; roughly nine tenths of them were found once. Jointly, the top ten make up less than 2% of the sample.

The sequencing used CD4+ T cells sorted from PBMCs after approximately 19-hour stimulation, collected from a patient who received antiretroviral therapy. Sample cell subset or site, as interpreted from the label and publication: CD40L+CD69+ CD4 T cells responding to anti-CD3/anti-CD28 beads, representing the overall repertoire. The source is an adult man with HIV who was CMV-seropositive.

This clone came up a few times. The rearrangement joins TRBV7-3 to TRBJ1-2; TRBD1 might be the D (5 bases). CDR1 is SGHTA and CDR2 is FQGTGA in the germline V gene. The CDR3 totals 13 residues. V was trimmed by 5 bases and J by 7 bases, leaving 14 bases between them. The CDR3 nucleotides read TGTGCCAGCAGCCTCCGGGACGGAATTGGCTACACCTTC. This gives the protein CASSLRDGIGYTF.

This sequence joins TRBV2 and TRBJ2-3, with 12 bases aligning to TRBD2. With 7 bases clipped from V and 5 bases from J, the junction kept 7 bases outside the gene matches. Germline CDR1 is SNHLY and CDR2 is FYNNEI. The CDR3 runs 15 residues. Written as DNA, the CDR3 is TGTGCCAGCAATCCCCTAGCGGGGGGGGGAGATACGCAGTATTTT. Its translation: CASNPLAGGGDTQYF.

The rearrangement links TRBV10-3 to TRBJ2-7, with a possible D match to TRBD2 (5 bases). Germline V CDR1 and CDR2: ENHRY, SYGVKD. The CDR3 totals 11 residues. V gave up 11 bases and J gave up 7 bases, with 15 bases separating them. The CDR3 reads CAAGSLKEQYF. The DNA for the CDR3 is TGTGCCGCGGGCAGCCTTAAAGAGCAGTACTTC.

V is TRBV3-1 (or the pseudogene TRBV3-2) and J is TRBJ2-3; 14 bases agree with TRBD2. J was trimmed by 0 bases and V by 4 bases; bases with no gene match: 3. Germline CDR1 LGHDT, CDR2 YNNKEL (reference sequence). There are 17 residues in the CDR3. CDR3 protein: CASSRRLAGGSTDTQYF. In DNA form, the CDR3 reads TGTGCCAGCAGCCGACGACTAGCGGGGGGGAGCACAGATACGCAGTATTTT.

The chain employs TRBV5-1 and TRBJ2-7; the D gene is possibly TRBD1 (6 bases). CDR1 is SGHRS, CDR2 YFSETQ, per germline. The V gene lost 4 bases and the J gene lost 2 bases, with 16 bases spanning the gap. The CDR3 loop spans 15 amino acids. CDR3 coding DNA: TGCGCCAGCAGCGCATCCGGGACAAATGCCTACGAGCAGTACTTC. Translated: CASSASGTNAYEQYF.

This chain connects TRBV27 to TRBJ1-2; the match to TRBD1 covers 12 bases. J gave up 6 bases and V 8 bases, and 7 bases lay outside the gene matches. Germline V gene data show CDR1 as MNHEY and CDR2 as SMNVEV (reference sequence). This CDR3 has 14 residues. DNA for the CDR3: TGTGCCAGCCGATTCGGGGACAGGGGGCATGGCTACACCTTC. Residues: CASRFGDRGHGYTF.

This clone was seen only a few times. The J gene is TRBJ2-7, the V gene TRBV3-1 (or the pseudogene TRBV3-2); 7 bases are a match to TRBD1. This CDR3 has 15 amino acids. The germline CDR1 and CDR2 sequences are LGHDT and YNNKEL (reference sequence). Trimming cost V 4 bases and J 2 bases; bases outside gene matches: 8. For the CDR3, the DNA is TGTGCCAGCAGCCTTGGATCAGGGGGACCCTACGAGCAGTACTTC. The encoded protein is CASSLGSGGPYEQYF.

The chain links TRBV7-2 to TRBJ2-5, with D possibly matching TRBD2 (5 bases). V was clipped by 1 base and J by 10 bases, with 19 bases between them. CDR1 is SGHTA, CDR2 FQGNSA, per germline. This CDR3 spans 15 amino acids. CDR3 sequence reads: CASSLEVRVKSGQYF. Written as DNA, the CDR3 is TGTGCCAGCAGCTTAGAAGTGCGAGTGAAAAGCGGCCAGTACTTC.

This chain joins TRBV7-9 and TRBJ1-6; TRBD1 might be the D (5 bases). The CDR3 covers 15 residues. CDR1 is SEHNR, CDR2 FQNEAQ, per germline (reference sequence). V was trimmed by 1 base and J by 5 bases, leaving 9 bases between them. The CDR3 region is CASSLVGGDNSPLHF. CDR3 nucleotide sequence: TGTGCCAGCAGCTTAGTTGGGGGTGATAATTCACCCCTCCACTTT. Full variable domain (remainder filled in from reference TRBV7-9 and TRBJ1-6): DTGVSQNPRHKITKRGQNVTFRCDPISEHNRLYWYRQTLGQGPEFLTYFQNEAQLEKSRLLSDRFSAERPKGSFSTLEIQRTEQGDSAMYLCASSLVGGDNSPLHFGNGTRLTVT.

The J gene is TRBJ2-7, the V gene TRBV15; D call uncertain. The V gene's germline CDR1 is LNHNV and CDR2 YYDKDF (reference sequence). V shed 0 bases and J shed 2 bases, with 2 bases lying between them. The CDR3 spans 12 residues. The CDR3 DNA reads TGTGCCACCAGCAGAGAACCCTACGAGCAGTACTTC. As protein: CATSREPYEQYF.

The chain combines TRBV6-5 with TRBJ1-1; a weak D match, TRBD1 (6 bases). Germline values: CDR1 MNHEY, CDR2 SVGAGI. The germline V and J ends were trimmed by 2 bases and 5 bases, with 12 bases remaining between them. This CDR3 is built from 14 residues. This chain's CDR3 is CASSYEGDRTEAFF. CDR3 DNA: TGTGCCAGCAGTTACGAGGGGGATCGAACTGAAGCTTTCTTT.

The V call is TRBV30, the J call TRBJ2-3; 11 bases are a match to TRBD2. Germline V gene data show CDR1 as GTSNPN and CDR2 as SVGIG (reference sequence). This CDR3 contains 15 residues. Trimming removed 4 bases from V and 6 bases from J; junction bases left unmatched: 9. The chain's CDR3 is CAWILAGGPEDTQYF. DNA for the CDR3: TGTGCCTGGATTTTAGCGGGGGGGCCAGAGGATACGCAGTATTTT.

The chain recombines TRBV19 with TRBJ1-4, with no clear D. Trimming stripped 5 bases from V and 7 bases from J, with 11 bases between. The CDR3 has 13 residues. CDR1 and CDR2 from the germline V gene are LNHDA and SQIVND (reference sequence). DNA of the CDR3: TGTGCCAGTAGTCACCTCATGGGTGAAAAACTGTTTTTT. This gives the protein CASSHLMGEKLFF.

The chain has TRBV29-1 and TRBJ2-7; 12 bases line up with TRBD2. The germline V gene encodes CDR1 SQVTM and CDR2 ANQGSEA. With 6 bases clipped from V and 4 bases from J, the junction kept 7 bases outside the gene matches. This CDR3 contains 14 residues. CDR3 DNA sequence: TGCAGCGTGGAGACTAGCGGGGGACCTTACGAGCAGTACTTC. It is translated as CSVETSGGPYEQYF.

The J gene is TRBJ2-5, the V gene TRBV5-1, with 10 bases aligning to TRBD2. This CDR3 region has 14 residues. J gave up 0 bases and V 5 bases, and 1 base lay outside the gene matches. Per germline, CDR1 SGHRS and CDR2 YFSETQ. The CDR3 sequence: CASSTSGDQETQYF. DNA for the CDR3: TGCGCCAGCAGTACTAGCGGGGACCAAGAGACCCAGTACTTC. Full variable domain (outside the CDR3, taken from reference TRBV5-1 and TRBJ2-5): KAGVTQTPRYLIKTRGQQVTLSCSPISGHRSVSWYQQTPGQGLQFLFEYFSETQRNKGNFPGRFSGRQFSNSRSEMNVSTLELGDSALYLCASSTSGDQETQYFGPGTRLLVL.

CDR3 in DNA: TGTGCCAGTAGGCAGGGGGCTTCGGACACTGAAGCTTTCTTT. Its translation is CASRQGASDTEAFF. This sequence joins TRBV19 and TRBJ1-1; TRBD1 matches 8 bases. J was trimmed by 3 bases and V by 6 bases; bases with no gene match: 6. The CDR3 is made up of 14 amino acids. Looked up from germline, CDR1 is LNHDA and CDR2 is SQIVND (reference sequence).

There are a few counts of this clone. The chain combines TRBV2 with TRBJ1-5; TRBD1 is a possible D gene (6 bases). In germline, CDR1 is SNHLY, CDR2 FYNNEI. The CDR3 loop spans 13 amino acids. V shed 5 bases and J shed 2 bases, with 7 bases lying between them. The CDR3 reads CASSSGGNQPQHF. The CDR3 bases are TGTGCCAGCAGTTCAGGGGGCAATCAGCCCCAGCATTTT.

This chain uses TRBV27 with TRBJ2-6, with D uncertain. The CDR3 is made up of 14 amino acids. The ends were cut back, 5 bases at V and 4 bases at J, with 9 bases in the middle. CDR1 MNHEY and CDR2 SMNVEV come from the germline V gene (reference sequence). The CDR3 region has the DNA TGTGCCAGCAGTAGAAAGGCGGGGGCCAACGTCCTGACTTTC. Translating gives CASSRKAGANVLTF.

The chain combines TRBV5-1 with TRBJ2-7; TRBD1 might be the D (6 bases). Trimming pared 8 bases from V and 6 bases from J, leaving 9 bases between. This CDR3 comprises 10 residues. Germline CDR1 and CDR2: SGHRS and YFSETQ. Here the CDR3 DNA reads TGCGCCAGAAACAGGGTCGAGCAGTACTTC. The encoded protein is CARNRVEQYF. Supplemented by reference TRBV5-1 and TRBJ2-7, the full variable domain reads KAGVTQTPRYLIKTRGQQVTLSCSPISGHRSVSWYQQTPGQGLQFLFEYFSETQRNKGNFPGRFSGRQFSNSRSEMNVSTLELGDSALYLCARNRVEQYFGPGTRLTVT.

This clone was detected once. This chain joins TRBV29-1 and TRBJ2-7, with a weak D call TRBD2 (6 bases). V was cut by 4 bases and J by 6 bases, with 13 bases left in between. Germline CDR1 reads SQVTM; CDR2 reads ANQGSEA. There are 12 residues in the CDR3. The CDR3 sequence is CSVVLAPREQYF. The DNA of the CDR3 is TGCAGCGTTGTACTAGCCCCCCGCGAGCAGTACTTC.

The rearrangement uses TRBV28 and TRBJ1-2; 7 bases are a match to TRBD1. Germline CDR1 reads MDHEN; CDR2 reads SYDVKM. The trim removed 3 bases at V and 4 bases at J, leaving 8 bases unmatched. CDR3 length equals 15 residues. CDR3 bases: TGTGCCAGCAGTTTTGCGGACCGGGACAGCTATGGCTACACCTTC. Protein: CASSFADRDSYGYTF.

The rearrangement links TRBV5-1 to TRBJ2-3; 11 bases are a match to TRBD2. This CDR3 has 16 residues. Germline values: CDR1 SGHRS, CDR2 YFSETQ. V was pared by 3 bases and J by 2 bases, with 5 bases of the junction left unmatched. The CDR3 reads CASSSLTSGATDTQYF. The CDR3 nucleotides are TGCGCCAGCAGCTCGTTGACTAGCGGGGCCACAGATACGCAGTATTTT.

The chain is built from TRBV18 and TRBJ2-7; D is uncertain. CDR3 length: 13 residues. Trimming took off 3 bases at V and 6 bases at J, with 12 bases between the two ends. Germline lookup yields CDR1 KGHSH and CDR2 LQKENI. As DNA, the CDR3 is TGTGCCAGCTCACCCCCAGGCAGGACCGAGCAGTACTTC. Protein product: CASSPPGRTEQYF.

CDR3 residues: CASSAFGYEQYF. The CDR3 coding sequence is TGTGCCAGCTCAGCGTTTGGCTACGAGCAGTACTTC. The V gene is TRBV18, the J gene TRBJ2-7, with D unclear. Trimming left V 5 bases short and J 3 bases short, with 8 bases between. CDR1 is KGHSH and CDR2 is LQKENI in the germline V gene. The CDR3 runs to 12 residues. The complete variable domain, with remaining parts taken from reference TRBV18 and TRBJ2-7, reads NAGVMQNPRHLVRRRGQEARLRCSPMKGHSHVYWYRQLPEEGLKFMVYLQKENIIDESGMPKERFSAEFPKEGPSILRIQQVVRGDSAAYFCASSAFGYEQYFGPGTRLTVT.

The chain links TRBV4-1 to TRBJ2-3; a possible D gene is TRBD1 (7 bases). CDR3 length: 15 amino acids. Germline V CDR1 and CDR2: MGHRA, YSYEKL. The V and J ends lost 6 bases and 0 bases respectively, with 13 bases between them. For the CDR3, the DNA is TGCGCCAGCAGGCAGGGGGGCAGTAGCACAGATACGCAGTATTTT. Its protein is CASRQGGSSTDTQYF.

The chain combines TRBV5-1 with TRBJ2-2; possibly TRBD1 or TRBD2 for D (6 bases each). With 7 bases removed from V and 1 base from J, the gap between germline ends came to 17 bases. Germline CDR1 SGHRS, CDR2 YFSETQ. The CDR3 spans 16 residues. The CDR3 region has the DNA TGCGCCAGCGACGAAGGGGGGTCAGGGAACACCGGGGAGCTGTTTTTT. It is translated as CASDEGGSGNTGELFF. Filled out from reference TRBV5-1 and TRBJ2-2, the complete variable domain reads KAGVTQTPRYLIKTRGQQVTLSCSPISGHRSVSWYQQTPGQGLQFLFEYFSETQRNKGNFPGRFSGRQFSNSRSEMNVSTLELGDSALYLCASDEGGSGNTGELFFGEGSRLTVL.